These 27 T cell receptor beta chains were sequenced from one sample in a study of radiotherapy plus CTLA-4 blockade in lung cancer. Clones were sequenced by immunoSEQ multiplex PCR, and TCRdb holds only the in-frame ones, with some missing. The repertoire holds roughly 44,000 clones, with around 77% as singletons. The sequencing here drew on peripheral blood, taken from a patient treated with radiotherapy plus ipilimumab. These receptors were obtained from a human donor with non-small cell lung cancer who had stable disease on radiotherapy plus ipilimumab.

The chain carries TRBV5-1 and TRBJ1-1; D may be TRBD1 (6 bases). Trimming removed 4 bases from V and 1 base from J, with 11 bases in between. The germline gives CDR1 SGHRS, CDR2 YFSETQ. The CDR3 covers 14 residues. The CDR3 reads CASSTLDRNTEAFF. The CDR3 DNA sequence: TGCGCCAGCAGCACCCTGGACAGGAACACTGAAGCTTTCTTT. The whole variable domain, filled in from reference TRBV5-1 and TRBJ1-1, reads KAGVTQTPRYLIKTRGQQVTLSCSPISGHRSVSWYQQTPGQGLQFLFEYFSETQRNKGNFPGRFSGRQFSNSRSEMNVSTLELGDSALYLCASSTLDRNTEAFFGQGTRLTVV.

The chain carries TRBV4-1 and TRBJ1-2, with 9 bases identical to TRBD1. Trimming took 2 bases from V and 4 from J; bases not matched to a gene: 8. Germline lookup yields CDR1 MGHRA and CDR2 YSYEKL. The CDR3 is made up of 16 amino acids. The CDR3 nucleotides are TGCGCCAGCAGCCAAAGGACAGGGGATTGGGTCTATGGCTACACCTTC. Amino acid sequence: CASSQRTGDWVYGYTF.

The rearrangement links TRBV10-1 to TRBJ2-2; D call uncertain. V lost 8 bases, J lost 2 bases, and 9 bases lay in between. Germline loops: CDR1 WNHNN, CDR2 SYGVQD (reference sequence). The CDR3 covers 13 residues. The CDR3 protein is CASSNTNTGELFF. The DNA of the CDR3 is TGCGCCAGCTCAAACACTAACACCGGGGAGCTGTTTTTT.

The gene calls are TRBV7-9 and TRBJ1-3, with D uncertain. The V end lost 1 base, the J end lost 2 bases, and 9 bases lay between the germline ends. Germline V gene data show CDR1 as SEHNR and CDR2 as FQNEAQ (reference sequence). The CDR3 loop spans 15 amino acids. The CDR3, as DNA: TGTGCCAGCAGCTTAGTCCAGAGAGCTGGAAACACCATATATTTT. This codes for CASSLVQRAGNTIYF.

The CDR3 is CASRPSGTAKQYF. The CDR3, as DNA: TGTGCCAGCAGACCCTCCGGGACAGCTAAGCAGTACTTC. This chain links TRBV7-6 with TRBJ2-7; 7 bases fit TRBD1. CDR1 and CDR2 from the germline V gene are SGHVS and FNYEAQ. The J segment lost 8 bases and the V segment lost 6 bases, leaving 10 bases of the junction unmatched. This CDR3 comprises 13 residues.

The CDR3 protein is CASSLGGDYGYTF. DNA for the CDR3: TGTGCCAGCAGCTTAGGGGGAGACTATGGCTACACCTTC. J is TRBJ1-2 and V is TRBV7-3; D may be TRBD1 (5 bases). CDR1 and CDR2 (germline): SGHTA, FQGTGA. CDR3 length: 13 residues. Trimming removed 2 bases from V and 3 bases from J, with 7 bases in between.

The table lists this clone with a count of one. CDR3 amino acids: CASRLGGEQYF. CDR3 sequence (DNA): TGTGCCAGCAGGTTGGGAGGCGAGCAGTACTTC. The rearrangement joins TRBV25-1 to TRBJ2-7, with D possibly being TRBD2 (6 bases). The ends were cut back, 6 bases at V and 6 bases at J, with 9 bases in the middle. CDR1 is MGHDK, CDR2 SYGVNS, per germline. This CDR3 is 11 amino acids long.

This sequence joins TRBV5-1 and TRBJ1-5; 8 nucleotides line up with TRBD1. CDR1 and CDR2 from the germline V gene are SGHRS and YFSETQ. Trimming removed 7 bases from V and 2 bases from J; junction bases left unmatched: 5. The length of the CDR3 is 14 residues. The CDR3, as DNA: TGCGCCAGCGCCCAGGGGGCTGGCAATCAGCCCCAGCATTTT. Translating gives CASAQGAGNQPQHF.

This sequence joins TRBV7-9 and TRBJ1-1; D is undetermined. The length of the CDR3 is 14 residues. Germline V gene lookup returns CDR1 SEHNR and CDR2 FQNEAQ (reference sequence). Trimming cost V 1 base and J 5 bases, with 11 bases left between them. The CDR3 is CASSLETGTTEAFF. The CDR3 nucleotides are TGTGCCAGCAGCTTAGAGACGGGCACTACTGAAGCTTTCTTT.

This chain uses TRBV5-4 with TRBJ2-1, with 7 bases lining up with TRBD1. This CDR3 is built from 15 residues. V shed 0 bases and J 2 bases; nucleotides not matched to a gene: 2. CDR1 is SGHNT, CDR2 YYREEE, per germline (reference sequence). The CDR3 nucleotides are TGTGCCAGCAGCTTGGGGCAGGGGGCCTACAATGAGCAGTTCTTC. This gives the protein CASSLGQGAYNEQFF. Drawing the rest from reference TRBV5-4 and TRBJ2-1, the complete variable domain is ETGVTQSPTHLIKTRGQQVTLRCSSQSGHNTVSWYQQALGQGPQFIFQYYREEENGRGNFPPRFSGLQFPNYSSELNVNALELDDSALYLCASSLGQGAYNEQFFGPGTRLTVL.

The chain is built from TRBV19 and TRBJ1-6; D is unresolved. Looked up from germline, CDR1 is LNHDA and CDR2 is SQIVND (reference sequence). The CDR3 runs to 15 residues. V gave up 5 bases and J gave up 3 bases, with 11 bases separating them. In DNA, the CDR3 is TGTGCCAGTAGTTCGGGGAGCTACTATAATTCACCCCTCCACTTT. The encoded protein is CASSSGSYYNSPLHF.

This clone was counted a single time. The chain carries TRBV9 and TRBJ1-2; no clear D gene. V was trimmed by 0 bases and J by 4 bases, leaving 7 bases between them. The CDR3 extends over 13 amino acids. Looked up from germline, CDR1 is SGDLS and CDR2 is YYNGEE. CDR3 nucleotide sequence: TGTGCCAGCAGCGTAGATCCAGGCTATGGCTACACCTTC. Translated, it gives CASSVDPGYGYTF.

This chain uses TRBV30 with TRBJ1-5, with D unresolved. V was clipped by 0 bases and J by 1 base, with 10 bases between them. CDR1 and CDR2 (germline): GTSNPN, SVGIG (reference sequence). This CDR3 has 15 amino acids. The CDR3 DNA sequence: TGTGCCTGGAGTGTACGCCGGGCGAGCAATCAGCCCCAGCATTTT. Amino acids: CAWSVRRASNQPQHF.

The rearrangement uses TRBV5-5 and TRBJ1-6, with D tentatively TRBD1 (5 bases). Germline V lookup: CDR1 SGHKS, CDR2 YYEKEE (reference sequence). This CDR3 is 14 amino acids long. Deletions cut 1 base from V and 6 bases from J, with 8 bases between. The CDR3 reads CASSLRQGNSPLHF. The CDR3 region has the DNA TGTGCCAGCAGCTTGAGGCAGGGTAATTCACCCCTCCACTTT.

This chain connects TRBV11-2 to TRBJ1-3, with D perhaps TRBD1 (5 bases). The CDR3 extends over 15 amino acids. Germline V gene sequence: CDR1 SGHAT, CDR2 FQNNGV. Trimming removed 5 bases at V and 2 bases at J, with 13 bases between. The CDR3 DNA follows: TGTGCCAGCAGCCCTGATAGGGGAACTGGAAACACCATATATTTT. Translated, it gives CASSPDRGTGNTIYF.

The V gene is TRBV6-5, the J gene TRBJ1-1; the D is unclear. This CDR3 is built from 14 residues. The V gene's germline CDR1 is MNHEY and CDR2 SVGAGI. Trimming removed 2 bases from V and 4 bases from J, with 11 bases in between. DNA of the CDR3: TGTGCCAGCAGTTACGGTTTGAAAGGCACTGAAGCTTTCTTT. The encoded protein is CASSYGLKGTEAFF.

This clone was seen a few times. The CDR3 bases are TGCGCCAGCAGTTATTCCACCGGGGAGCTGTTTTTT. Protein product: CASSYSTGELFF. The rearrangement joins TRBV10-1 to TRBJ2-2; D is ambiguous. This CDR3 is built from 12 residues. CDR1 WNHNN and CDR2 SYGVQD come from the germline V gene (reference sequence). Trimming removed 5 bases at V and 4 bases at J, with 5 bases between.

This clone was counted a few times. The chain has TRBV6-1 and TRBJ1-1; tentative D call: TRBD1 (6 bases). V was pared by 2 bases and J by 1 base, with 11 bases between. This CDR3 is 15 amino acids long. The germline V gene has CDR1 MNHNS and CDR2 SASEGT. CDR3: CASSEFGGSNTEAFF. The CDR3 nucleotides are TGTGCCAGCAGTGAATTCGGGGGCTCGAACACTGAAGCTTTCTTT.

The CDR3: CASSSTGTGSGANVLTF. The CDR3 DNA sequence: TGTGCCAGCAGCTCAACCGGGACAGGCAGTGGGGCCAACGTCCTGACTTTC. The chain is built from TRBV7-3 and TRBJ2-6, with 8 positions matching TRBD1. The CDR3 contains 17 residues. Germline V gene lookup returns CDR1 SGHTA and CDR2 FQGTGA. Germline trimming cut 4 bases from V and 3 bases from J; bases unmatched to any gene: 8.

This clone was observed a few times. The chain employs TRBV10-3 and TRBJ1-4; unclear D gene. The CDR3 loop spans 14 amino acids. Germline CDR1 is ENHRY and CDR2 is SYGVKD. V was cut by 7 bases and J by 2 bases, with 11 bases left in between. The CDR3 region is CAINEGATNEKLFF. DNA of the CDR3: TGTGCCATCAACGAGGGTGCCACTAATGAAAAACTGTTTTTT.

The J gene is TRBJ2-1, the V gene TRBV15, with D uncertain. This CDR3 has 11 residues. The V end lost 3 bases, the J end lost 9 bases, and 6 bases lay between the germline ends. Germline V CDR1 and CDR2: LNHNV, YYDKDF (reference sequence). CDR3 in amino acids: CATSRGFEQFF. In DNA form, the CDR3 reads TGTGCCACCAGCAGGGGGTTTGAGCAGTTCTTC. Full variable domain (remainder filled in from reference TRBV15 and TRBJ2-1): DAMVIQNPRYQVTQFGKPVTLSCSQTLNHNVMYWYQQKSSQAPKLLFHYYDKDFNNEADTPDNFQSRRPNTSFCFLDIRSPGLGDTAMYLCATSRGFEQFFGPGTRLTVL.

The gene calls are TRBV29-1 and TRBJ2-2, with D tentatively TRBD1 (5 bases). Trimming removed 6 bases from V and 3 bases from J, with 17 bases in between. The CDR3 covers 15 residues. In germline, CDR1 is SQVTM, CDR2 ANQGSEA. CDR3 loop: CSVSPRRVDTGELFF. CDR3 nucleotides: TGCAGCGTCTCCCCGCGCAGGGTTGACACCGGGGAGCTGTTTTTT.

The chain couples TRBV6-7 to TRBJ2-6; TRBD1 agrees at 9 bases. TRBV6-7 qualifies as an ORF whose function is uncertain. The CDR3 consists of 21 residues. Trimming took 5 bases from V and 0 from J; bases not matched to a gene: 17. The CDR3 protein is CASSTVADRGQIRSGANVLTF. The CDR3 DNA sequence: TGTGCCAGCAGTACGGTCGCGGACAGGGGACAGATCCGCTCTGGGGCCAACGTCCTGACTTTC.

The V and J genes are TRBV20-1 and TRBJ1-1; D ambiguous. Germline V CDR1 and CDR2: DFQATT, SNEGSKA (reference sequence). The V end lost 5 bases, the J end lost 7 bases, and 11 bases lay between the germline ends. The CDR3 is made up of 11 amino acids. CDR3: CSAWDIVEAFF. The DNA for the CDR3 is TGCAGTGCTTGGGATATCGTTGAAGCTTTCTTT.

The chain recombines TRBV2 with TRBJ2-2; D is perhaps TRBD2 (6 bases). Germline CDR1 SNHLY, CDR2 FYNNEI. The CDR3 contains 15 residues. V gave up 7 bases and J gave up 1 base, with 13 bases separating them. CDR3 amino acids: CASTPRRGNTGELFF. CDR3 DNA sequence: TGTGCCAGCACCCCAAGGAGGGGGAACACCGGGGAGCTGTTTTTT.

V is TRBV7-7 and J is TRBJ2-3, with 14 bases aligning to TRBD2. This CDR3 is 17 amino acids long. Germline lookup yields CDR1 SSHAT and CDR2 FNYEAQ (reference sequence). Trimming cost V 5 bases and J 2 bases; bases outside gene matches: 6. The CDR3 nucleotides are TGTGCCAGCAGCCCTTGGACTAGCGGGGGGAACACAGATACGCAGTATTTT. Translation: CASSPWTSGGNTDTQYF.

The chain uses TRBV7-3 and TRBJ2-3; TRBD2 matches 10 bases. Germline V gene sequence: CDR1 SGHTA, CDR2 FQGTGA. Trimming took 5 bases from V and 1 from J; bases not matched to a gene: 12. The length of the CDR3 is 18 residues. The CDR3 here is CASSASGGATTRTDTQYF. The CDR3 DNA is TGTGCCAGCAGCGCTAGCGGGGGCGCTACAACCCGCACAGATACGCAGTATTTT. Complete variable domain (other parts from reference TRBV7-3 and TRBJ2-3): GAGVSQTPSNKVTEKGKYVELRCDPISGHTALYWYRQSLGQGPEFLIYFQGTGAADDSGLPNDRFFAVRPEGSVSTLKIQRTERGDSAVYLCASSASGGATTRTDTQYFGPGTRLTVL.